A single sample gave rise to the 14 T cell receptor beta chains below, sequenced in a study of siplizumab effects on memory and regulatory T cells. The table came from immunoSEQ multiplex PCR; TCRdb's copy has only in-frame clones and leaves some out. The top ten hold 0.16% of the sample, which has about 120,000 clones, roughly 93% seen once. Material: non-Treg CD4+ T cells sorted from blood. All receptors come from a human donor in good health.

This chain connects TRBV2 to TRBJ2-7, with unresolved D. Germline CDR1 SNHLY, CDR2 FYNNEI. V lost 6 bases and J lost 0, with 6 bases in between. The CDR3 is 12 residues long. This CDR3 is CASRASSYEQYF. In DNA form, the CDR3 reads TGTGCCAGCAGGGCTAGCTCCTACGAGCAGTACTTC.

The chain recombines TRBV6-5 with TRBJ1-2; D not certain. The CDR3 has 15 amino acids. Germline V gives CDR1 MNHEY, CDR2 SVGAGI. V lost 9 bases to trimming and J lost 2 bases, with 19 bases between them. The CDR3 loop reads CASTNIVLGNYGYTF. In DNA, the CDR3 is TGTGCCAGTACTAACATCGTGTTAGGGAACTATGGCTACACCTTC.

V usage is TRBV30 and J usage is TRBJ1-1; no clear D. Germline CDR1 is GTSNPN and CDR2 is SVGIG (reference sequence). The CDR3 contains 12 residues. The V gene lost 5 bases and the J gene lost 4 bases, with 11 bases spanning the gap. The CDR3, as DNA: TGTGCCTGGGACAATGGAGGCACTGAAGCTTTCTTT. It specifies CAWDNGGTEAFF.

This chain connects TRBV4-3 to TRBJ1-4, with D possibly TRBD1 on 5 matching bases. CDR1 and CDR2 (germline): LGHNA, YSLEER. V shed 0 bases and J shed 8 bases, with 13 bases lying between them. The CDR3 contains 15 residues. CDR3 sequence: CASSQDDTWGEKLFF. The CDR3 region has the DNA TGCGCCAGCAGCCAAGACGACACATGGGGGGAAAAACTGTTTTTT.

A remark on this clone: The germline gene is not matched at one end of the junction; a read error may be the cause. The rearrangement uses TRBV6-5 and TRBJ1-6; maybe TRBD1 (6 bases). The CDR3 length is 14 residues. Germline V gene data show CDR1 as MNHEY and CDR2 as SVGAGI. CDR3 amino acids: CPSSEGGGGSPLHF. For the CDR3, the DNA is TGTCCCAGCAGTGAGGGAGGGGGAGGATCACCCCTCCACTTT.

The gene calls are TRBV4-1 and TRBJ1-3; 8 bases fit TRBD1. The CDR3 sequence is 15 residues long. Looked up from germline, CDR1 is MGHRA and CDR2 is YSYEKL. V shed 3 bases and J 2 bases; nucleotides not matched to a gene: 3. This CDR3 reads CASSHLDRAGNTIYF. The CDR3 nucleotides are TGCGCCAGCAGCCACCTGGACAGGGCTGGAAACACCATATATTTT.

This rearrangement joins TRBV28 to TRBJ2-3; 15 bases line up with TRBD2. The CDR3 sequence is 17 residues long. J lost 7 bases, V lost 5 bases, and 10 bases had no gene match. Germline V gene sequence: CDR1 MDHEN, CDR2 SYDVKM. DNA of the CDR3: TGTGCCAGCAGTAGGACCTCAGGGACTAGCGGGGGGTATACGCAGTATTTT. It translates to CASSRTSGTSGGYTQYF.

Here the CDR3 DNA reads TGTGCCAGCAGCCCTGAGGACAGGGTCAACTATGGCTACACCTTC. Translated: CASSPEDRVNYGYTF. The chain recombines TRBV7-9 with TRBJ1-2, with 8 bases that match TRBD1. With 5 bases clipped from V and 2 bases from J, the junction kept 7 bases outside the gene matches. CDR1 and CDR2 (germline): SEHNR, FQNEAQ (reference sequence). This CDR3 comprises 15 residues.

The chain employs TRBV5-4 and TRBJ2-2; D not certain. V lost 5 bases and J 4 bases, leaving 12 bases between the germline ends. CDR3 length: 14 amino acids. From germline, CDR1 is SGHNT and CDR2 YYREEE (reference sequence). The DNA for the CDR3 is TGTGCCAGCAGTCCTGCTCGGATCACCGGGGAGCTGTTTTTT. Translated, it gives CASSPARITGELFF.

The rearrangement joins TRBV7-2 to TRBJ2-1, with D possibly being TRBD2 (5 bases). This CDR3 contains 15 residues. The germline CDR1 and CDR2 sequences are SGHTA and FQGNSA. The ends were cut back, 4 bases at V and 4 bases at J, with 14 bases in the middle. CDR3 in amino acids: CASSSGPTGYNEQFF. For the CDR3, the DNA is TGTGCCAGCAGCTCCGGACCAACGGGGTACAATGAGCAGTTCTTC.

The rearrangement joins TRBV5-4 to TRBJ2-3; TRBD2 matches 11 bases. The junction had 6 bases not matched to a gene; V was cut back by 4 bases and J by 2 bases. Germline V gives CDR1 SGHNT, CDR2 YYREEE (reference sequence). There are 16 residues in the CDR3. The CDR3 protein is CASSVRLAGPTDTQYF. In DNA, the CDR3 is TGTGCCAGCAGCGTCAGACTAGCGGGGCCCACAGATACGCAGTATTTT.

The chain uses TRBV2 and TRBJ2-2, with TRBD1 identical over 9 bases. CDR1 and CDR2 from the germline V gene are SNHLY and FYNNEI. This CDR3 comprises 15 residues. The trim removed 2 bases at V and 3 bases at J, leaving 1 base unmatched. CDR3 in amino acids: CASSERTGDTGELFF. CDR3 DNA: TGTGCCAGCAGTGAAAGGACAGGGGACACCGGGGAGCTGTTTTTT.

The chain combines TRBV5-1 with TRBJ2-7, with D possibly TRBD1 on 6 matching bases. Germline V lookup: CDR1 SGHRS, CDR2 YFSETQ. V lost 0 bases and J 0 bases, leaving 10 bases between the germline ends. The CDR3 runs to 15 residues. Here the CDR3 DNA reads TGCGCCAGCAGCTTGGGGACAGTCGTCTCCTACGAGCAGTACTTC. This gives the protein CASSLGTVVSYEQYF. Drawing the rest from reference TRBV5-1 and TRBJ2-7, the complete variable domain is KAGVTQTPRYLIKTRGQQVTLSCSPISGHRSVSWYQQTPGQGLQFLFEYFSETQRNKGNFPGRFSGRQFSNSRSEMNVSTLELGDSALYLCASSLGTVVSYEQYFGPGTRLTVT.

The J gene is TRBJ1-6, the V gene TRBV7-9; D call uncertain. V lost 0 bases, J lost 5 bases, and 11 bases lay in between. The germline V gene has CDR1 SEHNR and CDR2 FQNEAQ (reference sequence). The CDR3 has 16 amino acids. The CDR3 DNA reads TGTGCCAGCAGCTTAGCCGGGGAAGGACATAATTCACCCCTCCACTTT. It yields the protein CASSLAGEGHNSPLHF. Based on the CDR3 plus reference TRBV7-9 and TRBJ1-6, the full variable domain is DTGVSQNPRHKITKRGQNVTFRCDPISEHNRLYWYRQTLGQGPEFLTYFQNEAQLEKSRLLSDRFSAERPKGSFSTLEIQRTEQGDSAMYLCASSLAGEGHNSPLHFGNGTRLTVT.